Listed here is a single T cell receptor beta chain. The specificity of this receptor is unknown. No base quality values were provided; no much bigger clone lies one nucleotide off. Synthetic TCR analog templates were spiked into each PCR to estimate absolute template abundance from read counts. Using the immunoSEQ assay, TCRbeta CDR3 regions were amplified from genomic DNA with bias-controlled V and J gene primers. Rearranged TCRbeta segments were sequenced at approximately 20X coverage. Per the authors' processing: Sequencing errors were corrected by clustering, and CDR3s were annotated against IMGT so that V, D and J genes could be assigned. Downstream analyses used only productive TCRbeta rearrangements, leaving out any out-of-frame or stop-codon sequences. Clonality was computed as one minus Shannon entropy normalized by the log of the number of unique productive sequences. Clones differing between time points or between blood and tumor were identified by Fisher's exact test with Benjamini-Hochberg correction at adjusted p below 0.01. Held by TCRdb, this immuneACCESS table contains in-frame sequences only and omits some clones. Under half of the omission traces to an unresolved V gene where checked; the cause of the rest is unknown. That table gives V, J and clone size, and the DNA gave D and trimming. Across this sample there are 53,000 or so clones, with 88% seen only once. 2% to 3% of the sample belongs to the ten largest clones.

V is cut by 0 bases and J by 4 bases, and the space between the germline ends is 7 bases. Reading from cysteine to phenylalanine, the CDR3 counts 13 amino acids. Only CDR3 DNA remains: 39 bases, in frame from the first base. CDR1 and CDR2 were assigned from the germline V gene as SGHRS and YFSETQ. The sample belongs to a study of PD-L1 blockade in urothelial cancer (dated by TCRdb to about 2017). General notes on the study: Every patient began therapy in about 2014 and was given atezolizumab 1,200 mg intravenously every 3 weeks. About 85% of the roughly 29 patients were identified as males with urothelial cancer of bladder origin, and a prior smoking history was reported by 18 of 29 patients. Nine patients achieved durable clinical benefit and 20 did not. Somatic, immune and clinical correlates of response to PD-L1 blockade with atezolizumab in urothelial cancer were the focus of an exploratory multi-omic analysis. Durable clinical benefit was defined as progression-free survival longer than 6 months, and TCR features were also tested against progression-free and overall survival. Blood samples were analyzed at 3 weeks after treatment start (second dose) and at 6 weeks after treatment start. Blood samples gave median yields of approximately 130,000 T cells and tens of thousands of unique TCRs, along with a median clonality of 0.080. Patients had an ECOG performance status of 0 or 1 and had received between 0 and 3 prior chemotherapy regimens. In the same patients, whole exome sequencing and RNA sequencing of pretreatment tumors were performed in addition to TCR sequencing. Pretreatment blood TCR-seq was available for twenty-nine patients, at least one posttreatment blood collection was obtained for about 24 patients, and tumor TCR-seq was available for about 24 patients. Pretreatment tumor samples, along with matched peripheral blood collected serially before and after atezolizumab treatment, underwent TCR sequencing.

Results and caveats for the whole study, not just this receptor: Because of the small sample size (n of about 30) and the many exploratory analyses performed, the results are intended to be regarded as hypothesis-generating. Greater expansion of tumor-associated TCR clones in peripheral blood 3 weeks after the start of treatment was observed in patients with durable benefit (n of about 20, p = 0.022). A pretreatment peripheral blood TCR clonality below the median was linked to improved progression-free and overall survival.

The time point tag for this specimen amounts to: peripheral blood 6 weeks after treatment start. The cohort comprised roughly 30 patients with locally advanced or metastatic urothelial carcinoma treated at Memorial Sloan Kettering on a trial protocol. Peripheral blood mononuclear cells were collected pretreatment and during treatment, at between 1 and 8 total time points per patient. The Qiagen DNeasy Blood extraction kit was used to purify genomic DNA from total PBMCs and tumor samples. PBMCs were collected pretreatment and during treatment, and were isolated and stored as previously described. The source was PBMCs, collected around atezolizumab (anti-PD-L1) treatment. The chain couples TRBV5-1 to TRBJ1-1, with no D gene named confidently. The clonotype originates from a man aged 55 to 70 with urothelial cancer. Here the CDR3 is given as CASSLVGSTEAFF. In nucleotides, the sequence is TGCGCCAGCAGCTTGGTCGGGAGCACTGAAGCTTTCTTT.